Sequencing of this T cell receptor (beta chain) was carried out in a study of cytomegalovirus exposure and HLA in healthy donors. Study results and caveats: As was reported, the classifier diagnosed cytomegalovirus status with high specificity and sensitivity. A later analysis associated 15,000 or so TCR beta sequences with HLA alleles at a 0.05 false discovery rate.

Germline CDR1 reads SNHLY; CDR2 reads FYNNEI. The V and J ends lost 2 bases and 3 bases respectively, with 10 bases between them. The CDR3 runs to 14 residues. As concerns this clone: What it binds is not known.

This PCR relied on a set of 60 Vbeta primers and 13 Jbeta primers. Sequencing was performed with immunoSEQ multiplex PCR; in TCRdb, only in-frame clones are kept and a portion is missing. Among approximately 170,000 clones listed, about 81% were seen once. J is TRBJ1-1 and V is TRBV2; D is ambiguous. The receptor was derived from a young man in good health and CMV-seropositive. The sequenced sample consisted of PBMCs. CDR3 sequence reads: CASSEITAYTEAFF. In DNA, the CDR3 is TGTGCCAGCAGTGAAATAACAGCCTACACTGAAGCTTTCTTT.